These T cell receptor beta chains were read from a single sample in a study of CD8 T cells in ankylosing spondylitis. One entry per CDR3 protein results from TCRdb running MiXCR on the 5' RACE reads. The table has about 150,000 distinct CDR3 sequences, 40% to 50% seen once. The sequenced sample consisted of synovial fluid, either unsorted or a sorted T cell fraction (not recorded which). These receptors originate from a male donor with ankylosing spondylitis. The CDR3 runs from the conserved cysteine through the conserved F or W. Each record gives: CDR3 length, clone size, J gene, D gene, V gene, CDR3 protein, CDR3 DNA. A D gene is named only where the DNA matches it firmly. A row's size may be missing; if present it is once, few, many or a size class.

>13|-|TRBJ2-7|TRBD2|TRBV7-6
CASSLALAGEQYF
TGTGCCAGCAGCTTAGCTCTAGCGGGCGAGCAGTACTTC
>14|-|TRBJ2-1|-|TRBV7-8
CASSLVVADNEQFF
TGTGCCAGCAGCTTAGTCGTAGCGGACAATGAGCAGTTCTTC
>16|few|TRBJ1-6|-|TRBV4-1
CASSQEVPLADSPLHF
TGCGCCAGCAGCCAAGAAGTACCACTAGCAGATTCACCCCTCCACTTT
>19|-|TRBJ1-3|-|TRBV6-2/TRBV6-3
CASSYSRPGRKSSGNTIYF
TGTGCCAGCAGTTACTCAAGACCGGGACGGAAGAGCTCTGGAAACACCATATATTTT
>13|few|TRBJ2-1|-|TRBV27
CASSPRDPYEQFF
TGTGCCAGCAGTCCCCGGGACCCTTATGAGCAGTTCTTC
>14|-|TRBJ2-1|TRBD2|TRBV29-1
CSVTGTNSYNEQFF
TGCAGCGTAACCGGGACTAACTCCTACAATGAGCAGTTCTTC
>16|few|TRBJ1-1|TRBD1|TRBV6-1
CASSELYGTVNTEAFF
TGTGCCAGCAGTGAGCTATACGGGACAGTGAACACTGAAGCTTTCTTT
>13|-|TRBJ2-7|TRBD2|TRBV20-1
CSARDGTTGEQYF
TGCAGTGCTAGAGATGGGACTACTGGCGAGCAGTACTTC
>15|few|TRBJ1-2|TRBD1|TRBV10-3
CAISPTGGWYSRYTF
TGTGCCATCAGCCCGACAGGGGGATGGTACAGTCGCTACACCTTC
>15|-|TRBJ1-1|TRBD1|TRBV7-3
CASSLLGQSNTEAFF
TGTGCCAGCAGCTTACTGGGACAGAGCAACACTGAAGCTTTCTTT
>15|-|TRBJ1-1|-|TRBV10-3
CAISRRRVGHTEAFF
TGTGCCATCAGTCGGCGGAGGGTGGGGCACACTGAAGCTTTCTTT
>18|-|TRBJ2-3|TRBD2|TRBV11-2
CASSYYVLREVDTDTQYF
TGTGCCAGCAGCTATTACGTTTTGCGGGAGGTCGACACAGATACGCAGTATTTT
>18|-|TRBJ1-4|-|TRBV4-1
CASSQDGRLNRVNEKLFF
TGCGCCAGCAGCCAAGATGGTAGATTGAACAGGGTTAATGAAAAACTGTTTTTT